This T cell receptor beta chain was documented in a study of blood T cell repertoires in COVID-19. Method: immunoSEQ multiplex PCR; TCRdb's copy keeps in-frame clones and lacks some. The sample has some 100,000 clones, 90% to 95% seen once. V lost 7 bases and J lost 5; bases outside the gene matches: 11. Germline V gene sequence: CDR1 SQVTM, CDR2 ANQGSEA. This CDR3 contains 15 residues. This receptor was taken from a man aged 60-69 years with acute or convalescent COVID-19. The sample comprised peripheral blood. The chain combines TRBV29-1 with TRBJ2-2, with 9 bases fitting TRBD2. The DNA for the CDR3 is TGCAGCGCCCAGCTCCAGCTAGCGGGGACCGGGGAGCTGTTTTTT. Its translation is CSAQLQLAGTGELFF.